This T cell receptor (beta chain) appears in the sequencing data of a study of vaccination and CD4 T cells after COVID-19. The Oncomine TCR Beta short-read assay generated sequence data from the DNA of cultured CD4+ T cells. TCRdb recomputed calls from the PCR reads with MiXCR, one row per CDR3 protein. Of approximately 12,000 distinct CDR3 sequences listed, roughly 41% are singletons. CDR3 length: 12 residues. CDR1 DFQATT and CDR2 SNEGSKA come from the germline V gene (reference sequence). The V segment lost 2 bases and the J segment 6 bases; nucleotides outside the gene matches: 4. Treatment reported: roughly 10-day PBMC culture with coronavirus spike peptide pools or control peptides (ViraFEST assay). PBMCs were cultured at two million per well with roughly 9.7 IU/ml IL-2 and approximately 9.6 ug/ml peptide pools. Turning to this clonotype: Its antigen remains unidentified.

The sequencing here drew on CD4+ T cells from blood, cultured in vitro, taken before SARS-CoV-2 vaccination. V gene TRBV20-1 combines with J gene TRBJ2-7, with 7 bases that match TRBD2. This TCR derives from a human donor who had recovered from COVID-19. CDR3 sequence reads: CSARRGGREQYF. CDR3 DNA sequence: TGCAGTGCTAGAAGGGGAGGGCGCGAGCAGTACTTC.